The 23 T cell receptor beta chains presented below share a single source sample, sequenced in a study of T cells after yellow fever vaccination. TCRdb analysed the 5' RACE reads with MiXCR anew, one entry per CDR3 protein. The repertoire holds around 340,000 distinct CDR3 sequences, with 8.7% as singletons. This material consisted of PBMCs, taken on the day of the first yellow fever vaccination. Receptor source: a man younger than 30 who received the YFV17D yellow fever vaccine.

This clonotype has at least ten counts. The chain links TRBV6-4 to TRBJ2-1; 7 positions agree with TRBD1. The germline CDR1 and CDR2 sequences are MRHNA and SNTAGT. Losses at the gene ends were 2 bases for V and 4 bases for J; bases not matched to a gene: 5. The length of the CDR3 is 15 residues. The CDR3 spells CASSDRDSSYNEQFF. CDR3 nucleotide sequence: TGTGCCAGCAGTGACCGGGACAGTTCTTACAATGAGCAGTTCTTC.

The chain uses TRBV5-6 and TRBJ2-3, with D possibly being TRBD2 (5 bases). V was pared by 0 bases and J by 6 bases, with 11 bases between. The length of the CDR3 is 14 residues. The germline V gene has CDR1 SGHDT and CDR2 YYEEEE. The CDR3 spells CASSLGEGLDTQYF. CDR3 in DNA: TGTGCCAGCAGCTTGGGTGAGGGTCTGGATACGCAGTATTTT.

Comments on this clonotype: One junction end disagrees with the germline gene, perhaps due to a read error. The chain recombines TRBV4-3 with TRBJ1-4; D unclear. Germline V gene data show CDR1 as LGHNA and CDR2 as YSLEER. There are 14 residues in the CDR3. This CDR3 reads CASSRGGDNKKLFF. The CDR3 DNA reads as TGCGCCAGCAGCCGGGGTGGGGATAATAAAAAACTGTTTTTT.

The chain is built from TRBV7-2 and TRBJ2-3; D is possibly TRBD2 (6 bases). This CDR3 has 14 residues. The germline V gene encodes CDR1 SGHTA and CDR2 FQGNSA. With 4 bases removed from V and 4 bases from J, the gap between germline ends came to 12 bases. For the CDR3, the DNA is TGTGCCAGCAGCTCAAGCGGGTACTCAGATACGCAGTATTTT. Encoded protein: CASSSSGYSDTQYF.

This clonotype turned up a few times. V and J are TRBV4-2 and TRBJ2-6; the D gene could be TRBD1 or TRBD2 (6 bases each). The CDR3 spans 17 residues. Trimming removed 0 bases at V and 4 bases at J, with 13 bases between. Germline CDR1 and CDR2: LGHNA and YNFKEQ. In nucleotides, the CDR3 is TGTGCCAGCAGCCAAGAGACGAAAGGGGGGGGGGCCAACGTCCTGACTTTC. Protein: CASSQETKGGGANVLTF.

This clonotype turned up a few times. The chain uses TRBV18 and TRBJ2-3; the D gene is possibly TRBD1 (5 bases). This CDR3 region has 15 residues. Germline CDR1 KGHSH, CDR2 LQKENI. V shed 2 bases and J shed 3 bases, with 12 bases lying between them. The CDR3 is CASSPMGRETDTQYF. Written as DNA, the CDR3 is TGTGCCAGCTCACCAATGGGCAGGGAAACAGATACGCAGTATTTT.

This clonotype was counted between two and nine times. The CDR3 is CASSLQSGTEAFF. The CDR3 DNA reads as TGTGCCAGCAGTTTACAGTCGGGGACTGAAGCTTTCTTT. The chain employs TRBV12-3 or TRBV12-4 and TRBJ1-1; D not resolved. CDR3 length equals 13 residues. V was trimmed by 2 bases and J by 5 bases, leaving 9 bases between them.

The rearrangement links TRBV7-2 to TRBJ2-1; TRBD2 matches at 10 bases. This CDR3 is 15 amino acids long. The germline V gene encodes CDR1 SGHTA and CDR2 FQGNSA. With 5 bases clipped from V and 6 bases from J, the junction kept 7 bases outside the gene matches. CDR3 nucleotides: TGTGCCAGCAGCAAAAGACTAGCGGGCCGCAATGAGCAGTTCTTC. Its translation is CASSKRLAGRNEQFF.

The chain uses TRBV19 and TRBJ1-2; 7 positions agree with TRBD1. V dropped 6 bases and J dropped 8; count of bases not matched to a gene: 3. CDR3 length equals 11 residues. Germline CDR1 LNHDA, CDR2 SQIVND (reference sequence). The CDR3 DNA sequence: TGTGCCAGTAGGACAGGGCGAGGCTACACCTTC. Residues: CASRTGRGYTF.

This clonotype has just a few counts. The chain employs TRBV6-1 and TRBJ2-7; 8 positions agree with TRBD1. CDR1 is MNHNS, CDR2 SASEGT, per germline. V was pared by 6 bases and J by 3 bases, with 1 base of the junction left unmatched. The CDR3 sequence is 12 residues long. The DNA of the CDR3 is TGTGCCAGCAGACAGGGGGGCTACGAGCAGTACGTC. It codes for CASRQGGYEQYV.

This clonotype was seen ten or more times. This sequence joins TRBV20-1 and TRBJ2-1; D not resolved. Germline V lookup: CDR1 DFQATT, CDR2 SNEGSKA (reference sequence). V lost 5 bases and J lost 5, with 10 bases in between. CDR3 length: 12 residues. The CDR3 DNA reads TGCAGTGCTTCTAGACGGCACAATGAGCAGTTCTTC. Its translation is CSASRRHNEQFF.

This clonotype was observed at least ten times. The chain links TRBV4-1 to TRBJ1-6; 9 bases fit TRBD1. This CDR3 contains 14 residues. With V trimmed by 4 bases and J by 10 bases, 5 bases remained unmatched. The germline gives CDR1 MGHRA, CDR2 YSYEKL. The CDR3 nucleotides read TGCGCCAGCAGCCCCCGGGACAGGGTCTCACCCCTCCACTTT. Its translation is CASSPRDRVSPLHF.

This clonotype was picked up many times. The chain joins TRBV27 to TRBJ2-5; no clear D. Germline CDR1 is MNHEY and CDR2 is SMNVEV (reference sequence). This CDR3 is 13 amino acids long. V was shortened by 8 bases and J by 5 bases, with 15 bases between the two germline ends. CDR3 DNA sequence: TGTGCCAGCCCCAAGGTAGGGATGGAGACCCAGTACTTC. This encodes CASPKVGMETQYF.

This clonotype was counted a few times. The chain employs TRBV28 and TRBJ2-3; a possible D gene is TRBD2 (6 bases). The CDR3 has 13 amino acids. Germline loops: CDR1 MDHEN, CDR2 SYDVKM. Trimming left V 7 bases short and J 1 base short, with 9 bases between. CDR3 loop: CASNPSGTDTQYF. The CDR3 nucleotides read TGTGCCAGCAACCCTAGCGGCACAGATACGCAGTATTTT.

V usage is TRBV5-4 and J usage is TRBJ2-1, with 12 nucleotides matching TRBD2. The CDR3 loop spans 16 amino acids. Germline values: CDR1 SGHNT, CDR2 YYREEE (reference sequence). Germline trimming cut 0 bases from V and 6 bases from J; bases unmatched to any gene: 4. The CDR3 nucleotides read TGTGCCAGCAGCTTGGGGCTAGCGGGGGGGCCCAATGAGCAGTTCTTC. Residues: CASSLGLAGGPNEQFF.

V and J are TRBV12-5 and TRBJ2-1; D is undetermined. V was trimmed by 3 bases and J by 2 bases, leaving 14 bases between them. The CDR3 spans 16 residues. Germline V gene data show CDR1 as LGHNT and CDR2 as FRNRAP. The CDR3 spells CASGLVTNAPYNEQFF. CDR3 nucleotide sequence: TGTGCTAGTGGTTTAGTCACAAATGCCCCCTACAATGAGCAGTTCTTC.

This sequence joins TRBV10-3 and TRBJ2-3; D might be TRBD2 (7 bases). Germline V gene sequence: CDR1 ENHRY, CDR2 SYGVKD. The V end was cut by 4 bases, the J end by 3 bases, with 14 bases between. The CDR3 consists of 15 residues. CDR3 nucleotides: TGTGCCATCAGTGCATTGGGGGGGCGGACAGATACGCAGTATTTT. Translated, it gives CAISALGGRTDTQYF.

This chain links TRBV20-1 with TRBJ1-5; possible D gene TRBD1, 6 bases. The CDR3 is 13 amino acids. Trimming removed 7 bases at V and 3 bases at J, with 13 bases between. CDR1 DFQATT and CDR2 SNEGSKA come from the germline V gene (reference sequence). The CDR3, as DNA: TGCAGTGTGGTGACAGGCCCCAATCAGCCCCAGCATTTT. It codes for CSVVTGPNQPQHF.

This chain connects TRBV20-1 to TRBJ1-2, with D unclear. CDR1 and CDR2 (germline): DFQATT, SNEGSKA (reference sequence). The germline V and J ends were trimmed by 4 bases and 9 bases, with 9 bases remaining between them. This CDR3 spans 10 amino acids. In DNA, the CDR3 is TGCAGTGCTAACGACGAAAGCTACACCTTC. Translation gives CSANDESYTF.

This clonotype was counted only a few times. The chain recombines TRBV2 with TRBJ2-7; D is possibly TRBD2 (5 bases). V was shortened by 0 bases and J by 4 bases, with 10 bases between the two germline ends. The CDR3 loop spans 14 amino acids. The germline V gene has CDR1 SNHLY and CDR2 FYNNEI. In DNA, the CDR3 is TGTGCCAGCAGTGAAGCTGGTAGAGGGTACGAGCAGTACGTC. Its protein product is CASSEAGRGYEQYV.

This clonotype was counted only a few times. The chain has TRBV7-2 and TRBJ2-1; the D is unclear. V was clipped by 7 bases and J by 6 bases, with 13 bases between them. The CDR3 is made up of 13 amino acids. Germline V gene sequence: CDR1 SGHTA, CDR2 FQGNSA. For the CDR3, the DNA is TGTGCCAGCAACTACCACCGACCCAATGAGCAGTTCTTC. Translated: CASNYHRPNEQFF.

The table lists this clonotype with a few counts. J is TRBJ1-2 and V is TRBV2; D is uncertain. Germline-derived CDR1 and CDR2 are SNHLY and FYNNEI. Trimming pared 5 bases from V and 4 bases from J, leaving 8 bases between. There are 12 residues in the CDR3. CDR3 residues: CASSRSSYGYTF. The CDR3 nucleotides are TGTGCCAGCAGTCGATCCTCCTATGGCTACACCTTC.

This clonotype was seen more than once but under ten times. The chain uses TRBV7-6 and TRBJ1-4; TRBD1 might be the D (6 bases). V was trimmed by 6 bases and J by 8 bases, leaving 19 bases between them. The CDR3 consists of 15 residues. The germline gives CDR1 SGHVS, CDR2 FNYEAQ. CDR3 nucleotide sequence: TGTGCCAGCAGGCCGAACAGGGTTGAGAGGGAAAAACTGTTTTTT. Translating gives CASRPNRVEREKLFF.